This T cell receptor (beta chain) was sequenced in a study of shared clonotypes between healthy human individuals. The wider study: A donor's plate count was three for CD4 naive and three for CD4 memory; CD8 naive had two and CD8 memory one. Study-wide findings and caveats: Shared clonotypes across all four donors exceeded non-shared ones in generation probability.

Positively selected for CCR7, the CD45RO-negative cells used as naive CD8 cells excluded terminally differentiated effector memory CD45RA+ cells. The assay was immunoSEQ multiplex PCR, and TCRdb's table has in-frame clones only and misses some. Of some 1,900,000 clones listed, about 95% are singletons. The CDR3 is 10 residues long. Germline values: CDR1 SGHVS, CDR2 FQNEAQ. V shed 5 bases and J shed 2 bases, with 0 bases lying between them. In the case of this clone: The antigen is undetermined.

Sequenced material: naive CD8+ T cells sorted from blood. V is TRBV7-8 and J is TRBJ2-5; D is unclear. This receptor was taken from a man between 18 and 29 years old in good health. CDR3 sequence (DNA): TGTGCCAGCAGCCAAGAGACCCAGTACTTC. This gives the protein CASSQETQYF.